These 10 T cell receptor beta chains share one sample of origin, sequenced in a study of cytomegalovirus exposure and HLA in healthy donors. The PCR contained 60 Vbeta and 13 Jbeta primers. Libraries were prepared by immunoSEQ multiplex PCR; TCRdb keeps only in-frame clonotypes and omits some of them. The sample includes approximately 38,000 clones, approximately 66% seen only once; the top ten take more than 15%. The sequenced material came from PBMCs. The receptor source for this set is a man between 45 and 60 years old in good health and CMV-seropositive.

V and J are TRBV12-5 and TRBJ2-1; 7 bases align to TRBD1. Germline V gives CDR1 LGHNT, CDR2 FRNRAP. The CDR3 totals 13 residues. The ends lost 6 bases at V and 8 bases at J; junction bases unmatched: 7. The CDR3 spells CASGPLTGYEQFF. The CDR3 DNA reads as TGTGCTAGTGGGCCATTGACAGGGTATGAGCAGTTCTTC.

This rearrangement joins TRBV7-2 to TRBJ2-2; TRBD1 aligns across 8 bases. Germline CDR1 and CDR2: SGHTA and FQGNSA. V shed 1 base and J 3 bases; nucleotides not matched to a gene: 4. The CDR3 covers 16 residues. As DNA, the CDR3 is TGTGCCAGCAGCTTAGGACAGGGGAAGTACACCGGGGAGCTGTTTTTT. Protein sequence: CASSLGQGKYTGELFF.

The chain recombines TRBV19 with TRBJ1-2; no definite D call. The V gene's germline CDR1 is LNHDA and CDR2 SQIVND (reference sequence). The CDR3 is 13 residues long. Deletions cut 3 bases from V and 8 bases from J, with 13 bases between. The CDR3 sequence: CASSISGEGGYTF. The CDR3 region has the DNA TGTGCCAGTAGTATTTCCGGGGAAGGGGGCTACACCTTC.

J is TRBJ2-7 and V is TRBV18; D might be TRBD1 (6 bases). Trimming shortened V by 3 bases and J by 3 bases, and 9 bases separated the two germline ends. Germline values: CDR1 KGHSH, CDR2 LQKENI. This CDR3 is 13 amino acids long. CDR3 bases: TGTGCCAGCTCACCTATACAGGGCTACGAGCAGTACTTC. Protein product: CASSPIQGYEQYF.

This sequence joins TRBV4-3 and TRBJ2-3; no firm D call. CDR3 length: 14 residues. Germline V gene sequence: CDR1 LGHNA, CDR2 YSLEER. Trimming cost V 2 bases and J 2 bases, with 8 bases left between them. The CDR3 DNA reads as TGCGCCAGCAGCCAAACTTCCATCACAGATACGCAGTATTTT. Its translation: CASSQTSITDTQYF.

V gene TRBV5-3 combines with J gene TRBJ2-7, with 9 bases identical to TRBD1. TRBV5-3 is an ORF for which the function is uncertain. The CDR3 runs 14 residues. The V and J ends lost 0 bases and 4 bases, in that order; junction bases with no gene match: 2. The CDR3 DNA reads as TGTGCCAGAAGCTTGGATGGACAGGGGTACGAGCAGTACTTC. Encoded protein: CARSLDGQGYEQYF.

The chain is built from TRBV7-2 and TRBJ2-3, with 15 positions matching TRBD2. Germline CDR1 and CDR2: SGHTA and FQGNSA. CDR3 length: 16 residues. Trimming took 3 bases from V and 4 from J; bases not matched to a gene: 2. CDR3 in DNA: TGTGCCAGCAGCTTTAGGACTAGCGGGGGGGCAGATACGCAGTATTTT. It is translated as CASSFRTSGGADTQYF.

For the CDR3, the DNA is TGTGCCAGCAGACCCGACAGGGGGCGATACGAGCAGTACTTC. It translates to CASRPDRGRYEQYF. The chain couples TRBV6-5 to TRBJ2-7, with 10 bases fitting TRBD1. Germline CDR1 and CDR2: MNHEY and SVGAGI. Trimming at V came to 6 bases and at J to 4 bases, leaving 6 bases not matched to a gene. This CDR3 has 14 amino acids.

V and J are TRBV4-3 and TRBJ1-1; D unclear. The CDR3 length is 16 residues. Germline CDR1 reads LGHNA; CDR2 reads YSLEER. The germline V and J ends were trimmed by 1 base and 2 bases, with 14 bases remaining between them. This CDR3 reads CASSQGSFLTNTEAFF. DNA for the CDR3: TGCGCCAGCAGCCAAGGATCCTTTCTGACAAACACTGAAGCTTTCTTT.

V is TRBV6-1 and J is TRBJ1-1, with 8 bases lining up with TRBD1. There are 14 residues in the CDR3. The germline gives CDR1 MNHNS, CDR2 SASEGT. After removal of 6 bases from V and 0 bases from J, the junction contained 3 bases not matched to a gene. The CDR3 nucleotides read TGTGCCAGCAGGCGGGACAGGATGAACACTGAAGCTTTCTTT. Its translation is CASRRDRMNTEAFF.